Listed below are T cell receptor beta chains from one sample, sequenced in a study. MiXCR was run by TCRdb on the RT-PCR reads, yielding one entry per CDR3 protein. This sample has more than 550,000 distinct CDR3 sequences, with 12% to 15% found just once. The material sequenced was memory CD4+ T cells from blood. These receptors all stem from a female donor in good health, serving as a healthy control. Each CDR3 is given with its conserved first and last residue. D genes are given only for firm matches. Clone size, where shown, is once, few, many, or a class for clones that have expanded.

d_call: TRBD2
cdr3_length: 21
clone_size: .
v_call: TRBV30
j_call: TRBJ2-1
cdr3_aa: CAWSGAARGLAGGLSYNEQFF
cdr3_nt: TGTGCCTGGAGTGGGGCCGCGAGGGGACTAGCGGGAGGCCTCTCCTACAATGAGCAGTTCTTC

d_call: .
cdr3_length: 14
clone_size: many
v_call: TRBV20-1
j_call: TRBJ2-3
cdr3_aa: CSVLDPISRDTQYF
cdr3_nt: TGCAGTGTACTTGACCCGATCTCGCGAGATACGCAGTATTTT

d_call: .
cdr3_length: 14
clone_size: few
v_call: TRBV7-9
j_call: TRBJ2-1
cdr3_aa: CASSFGSSLNEQFF
cdr3_nt: TGTGCCAGCAGCTTTGGTAGCAGCTTGAATGAGCAGTTCTTC

d_call: .
cdr3_length: 16
clone_size: .
v_call: TRBV4-1
j_call: TRBJ2-5
cdr3_aa: CASSQGVLARVETQYF
cdr3_nt: TGCGCCAGCAGCCAAGGTGTTCTAGCGAGGGTCGAGACCCAGTACTTC

d_call: TRBD1
cdr3_length: 17
clone_size: .
v_call: TRBV6-5
j_call: TRBJ1-4
cdr3_aa: CASSYSGLWAGGEKLFF
cdr3_nt: TGTGCCAGCAGTTACTCGGGGTTGTGGGCAGGGGGTGAAAAACTGTTTTTT

d_call: .
cdr3_length: 15
clone_size: .
v_call: TRBV20-1
j_call: TRBJ1-2
cdr3_aa: CSARDSGGANYGYTF
cdr3_nt: TGCAGTGCTAGAGATAGCGGGGGAGCTAACTATGGCTACACCTTC

d_call: .
cdr3_length: 15
clone_size: .
v_call: TRBV7-2
j_call: TRBJ1-6
cdr3_aa: CASSSDRSSRSPLHF
cdr3_nt: TGTGCCAGCAGTAGCGACAGGTCCTCCCGGTCACCCCTCCACTTT

d_call: .
cdr3_length: 16
clone_size: many
v_call: TRBV4-1
j_call: TRBJ2-1
cdr3_aa: CASSQEAVGRTDEQFF
cdr3_nt: TGCGCCAGCAGCCAAGAGGCTGTCGGGAGAACGGATGAGCAGTTCTTC

d_call: .
cdr3_length: 14
clone_size: few
v_call: TRBV11-2
j_call: TRBJ2-7
cdr3_aa: CASSLEAGKYEQYF
cdr3_nt: TGTGCCAGCAGCTTAGAGGCAGGAAAGTACGAGCAGTACTTC

d_call: .
cdr3_length: 13
clone_size: .
v_call: TRBV25-1
j_call: TRBJ1-2
cdr3_aa: CASSDRGLYGYTF
cdr3_nt: TGTGCCAGCAGTGATAGGGGCCTATATGGCTACACCTTC

d_call: .
cdr3_length: 12
clone_size: many
v_call: TRBV7-9
j_call: TRBJ2-5
cdr3_aa: CASRSAGETQYF
cdr3_nt: TGTGCCAGCAGGTCGGCGGGCGAGACCCAGTACTTC

d_call: .
cdr3_length: 14
clone_size: many
v_call: TRBV7-3
j_call: TRBJ2-7
cdr3_aa: CASSLSGSSYEQYF
cdr3_nt: TGTGCCAGCAGCTTAAGTGGGTCCTCCTACGAGCAGTACTTC